Below, 6 T cell receptor beta chains from the same sample are listed, as sequenced in a study of spatial heterogeneity in lung cancer. One entry per CDR3 protein results from TCRdb running MiXCR on the 5' RACE reads. The sample lists more than 9,000 distinct CDR3 sequences, about a fifth occurring once. Indicated time point: blood at routine non-recurrence follow-up after resection. The source material was PBMCs, sampled at follow-up. These receptors were collected from a male donor with early-stage non-small cell lung cancer.

The rearrangement links TRBV30 to TRBJ1-1; TRBD1 might be the D (5 bases). The CDR3 consists of 14 residues. The ends were cut back, 4 bases at V and 5 bases at J, with 17 bases in the middle. CDR1 GTSNPN and CDR2 SVGIG come from the germline V gene (reference sequence). The CDR3 protein is CAWTLTDPRTEAFF. CDR3 nucleotide sequence: TGTGCCTGGACCCTGACAGACCCAAGGACTGAAGCTTTCTTT.

This clonotype was seen at least ten times. The chain has TRBV18 and TRBJ2-1; D possibly corresponds to TRBD2 (6 bases). CDR3 length: 15 residues. V was trimmed by 2 bases and J by 1 base, leaving 9 bases between them. CDR1 is KGHSH and CDR2 is LQKENI in the germline V gene. CDR3: CASSPGLRSYNEQFF. CDR3 in DNA: TGTGCCAGCTCACCAGGACTAAGGTCCTACAATGAGCAGTTCTTC.

The chain links TRBV28 to TRBJ1-4; 7 bases are shared with TRBD1. This CDR3 contains 15 residues. V was clipped by 5 bases and J by 8 bases; unmatched bases: 11. Germline V lookup: CDR1 MDHEN, CDR2 SYDVKM. The CDR3 is CASSPAGGEREKLFF. CDR3 bases: TGTGCCAGCAGTCCAGCAGGGGGGGAGAGGGAAAAACTGTTTTTT.

This chain connects TRBV2 to TRBJ2-2, with TRBD2 as a possible D gene (5 bases). In germline, CDR1 is SNHLY, CDR2 FYNNEI. Trimming cost V 6 bases and J 6 bases, with 8 bases left between them. This CDR3 is built from 12 residues. DNA of the CDR3: TGTGCCAGCAGATGGGGAGCCGGGGAGCTGTTTTTT. Its translation: CASRWGAGELFF.

Many counts were recorded for this clonotype. The chain employs TRBV6-5 and TRBJ1-1, with D possibly TRBD1 on 6 matching bases. Germline V lookup: CDR1 MNHEY, CDR2 SVGAGI. The CDR3 consists of 15 residues. V was pared by 0 bases and J by 1 base, with 9 bases between. CDR3 loop: CASSYSTTGNTEAFF. In DNA form, the CDR3 reads TGTGCCAGCAGTTACTCGACGACAGGGAACACTGAAGCTTTCTTT.

The chain recombines TRBV12-3 or TRBV12-4 with TRBJ2-5, with D tentatively TRBD1 or TRBD2 (7 bases each). This CDR3 is 15 amino acids long. Trimming pared 5 bases from V and 5 bases from J, leaving 18 bases between. The CDR3 region is CASSLGGGELETQYF. The CDR3 DNA reads TGTGCCAGCAGTCTGGGAGGGGGCGAGTTGGAGACCCAGTACTTC.